The 17 T cell receptor beta chains in this list originate from one sample, sequenced in a study of blood T cell repertoires in COVID-19 (dated by TCRdb to the early 2020s). Receptor libraries were prepared by the immunoSEQ multiplex PCR assay. TCRdb holds this immuneACCESS table with in-frame rearrangements only. Some clones are missing; in checked studies, unresolved V genes explain under half, and the rest has no known cause. This sample has 42,000 or so clones in its table, and about 90% of those were observed once. The ten largest clones represent just under 9.5% of the sample. Sequenced sample: peripheral blood. Source of these receptors: a man in his fifties or sixties with active COVID-19.

Here the CDR3 DNA reads TGTGCCAGCAGCCCCCACAGGGGGGCTTACGAGCAGTACTTC. Residues: CASSPHRGAYEQYF. The J gene is TRBJ2-7, the V gene TRBV3-1 (or the pseudogene TRBV3-2); 8 bases map to TRBD1. V dropped 4 bases and J dropped 4; count of bases not matched to a gene: 6. There are 14 residues in the CDR3. The V gene's germline CDR1 is LGHDT and CDR2 YNNKEL (reference sequence).

This clone was detected only once. J is TRBJ1-6 and V is TRBV28, with unresolved D. Trimming shortened V by 5 bases and J by 6 bases, and 17 bases separated the two germline ends. Germline CDR1 MDHEN, CDR2 SYDVKM. This CDR3 has 16 residues. The CDR3 sequence is CASSPRLGITNSPLHF. For the CDR3, the DNA is TGTGCCAGCAGTCCCCGACTAGGGATTACTAATTCACCCCTCCACTTT.

This clone occurred a few times. The rearrangement links TRBV19 to TRBJ1-5; TRBD1 might be the D (5 bases). CDR3 size: 13 residues. V shed 5 bases and J shed 5 bases, with 10 bases lying between them. Germline V lookup: CDR1 LNHDA, CDR2 SQIVND (reference sequence). CDR3 sequence reads: CASSGGLHQPQHF. CDR3 nucleotides: TGTGCCAGTAGTGGGGGACTCCATCAGCCCCAGCATTTT. The whole variable domain, remainder taken from reference TRBV19 and TRBJ1-5, is DGGITQSPKYLFRKEGQNVTLSCEQNLNHDAMYWYRQDPGQGLRLIYYSQIVNDFQKGDIAEGYSVSREKKESFPLTVTSAQKNPTAFYLCASSGGLHQPQHFGDGTRLSIL.

V usage is TRBV6-5 and J usage is TRBJ2-5, with a weak D call TRBD2 (6 bases). The CDR3 runs to 15 residues. The germline CDR1 and CDR2 sequences are MNHEY and SVGAGI. The V gene lost 3 bases and the J gene lost 5 bases, with 16 bases spanning the gap. The CDR3 sequence is CASSYARDAGETQYF. The CDR3 coding sequence is TGTGCCAGCAGTTATGCGCGGGACGCGGGGGAGACCCAGTACTTC.

The chain is built from TRBV4-2 and TRBJ2-1; a weak D match, TRBD2 (6 bases). Germline CDR1 is LGHNA and CDR2 is YNFKEQ. Trimming removed 1 base at V and 0 bases at J, with 25 bases between. The CDR3 totals 21 residues. The CDR3 spells CASSQAFGRRGRESSYNEQFF. In DNA, the CDR3 is TGTGCCAGCAGCCAAGCGTTTGGGCGGAGGGGTCGAGAAAGCTCCTACAATGAGCAGTTCTTC.

CDR3 DNA sequence: TGTGCCAGCAGCCCTGACACCTCCTCCTACGAGCAGTACTTC. This sequence encodes CASSPDTSSYEQYF. The chain carries TRBV3-1 (or the pseudogene TRBV3-2) and TRBJ2-7; no clear D. Trimming stripped 4 bases from V and 0 bases from J, with 10 bases between. Per the germline V gene, CDR1 is LGHDT and CDR2 is YNNKEL (reference sequence). The CDR3 extends over 14 amino acids.

The chain couples TRBV3-1 (or the pseudogene TRBV3-2) to TRBJ2-7; 10 nucleotides align to TRBD1. Germline V gene sequence: CDR1 LGHDT, CDR2 YNNKEL (reference sequence). Losses at the gene ends were 2 bases for V and 6 bases for J; bases not matched to a gene: 4. The CDR3 has 14 amino acids. The CDR3 region has the DNA TGTGCCAGCAGCCAACCCGGGACAGGGGTCGAGCAGTACTTC. Protein: CASSQPGTGVEQYF.

This chain links TRBV6-5 with TRBJ2-7; 8 bases agree with TRBD2. CDR1 and CDR2 (germline): MNHEY, SVGAGI. Unmatched junction bases numbered 4, after V lost 0 bases and J lost 3 bases. CDR3 length equals 15 residues. The CDR3 DNA is TGTGCCAGCAGTTACTCGGCGGGAGGAATCTACGAGCAGTACTTC. The encoded protein is CASSYSAGGIYEQYF.

The chain employs TRBV28 and TRBJ2-2; 10 bases are shared with TRBD2. The CDR3 totals 18 residues. The V gene end was trimmed by 4 bases and the J gene end by 9 bases; junction bases not matched to a gene: 17. Germline V gene lookup returns CDR1 MDHEN and CDR2 SYDVKM. The CDR3 sequence is CASSSTQAGGFVKRELFF. CDR3 sequence (DNA): TGTGCCAGCAGTTCAACCCAAGCGGGAGGGTTTGTAAAAAGGGAGCTGTTTTTT.

The chain combines TRBV5-1 with TRBJ2-7, with 10 bases lining up with TRBD1. Trimming cost V 5 bases and J 3 bases; bases outside gene matches: 2. CDR1 is SGHRS and CDR2 is YFSETQ in the germline V gene. This CDR3 region has 13 residues. CDR3 amino acids: CASRRTGGYEQYF. CDR3 coding DNA: TGCGCCAGCAGACGGACAGGGGGCTACGAGCAGTACTTC.

This sequence joins TRBV9 and TRBJ1-1, with D possibly being TRBD1 (5 bases). Germline lookup yields CDR1 SGDLS and CDR2 YYNGEE. The CDR3 is made up of 14 amino acids. Trimming removed 4 bases at V and 6 bases at J, with 16 bases between. As DNA, the CDR3 is TGTGCCAGCAGCCTCCGCCCCGGGGGGGCTGAAGCTTTCTTT. This gives the protein CASSLRPGGAEAFF. The full variable domain, completed using reference TRBV9 and TRBJ1-1, is DSGVTQTPKHLITATGQRVTLRCSPRSGDLSVYWYQQSLDQGLQFLIQYYNGEERAKGNILERFSAQQFPDLHSELNLSSLELGDSALYFCASSLRPGGAEAFFGQGTRLTVV.

The gene calls are TRBV10-1 and TRBJ2-2; 7 positions match TRBD1. The CDR3 extends over 15 amino acids. Losses at the gene ends were 3 bases for V and 4 bases for J; bases not matched to a gene: 5. CDR1 is WNHNN, CDR2 SYGVQD, per germline (reference sequence). CDR3 sequence: CASSERGRGTGELFF. The CDR3 DNA reads TGCGCCAGCAGTGAAAGGGGGCGAGGCACCGGGGAGCTGTTTTTT.

The V gene is TRBV27, the J gene TRBJ2-7; 11 bases are a match to TRBD2. V was pared by 5 bases and J by 2 bases, with 8 bases of the junction left unmatched. The V gene's germline CDR1 is MNHEY and CDR2 SMNVEV (reference sequence). CDR3 size: 16 residues. CDR3 coding DNA: TGTGCCAGCAGTGGACGTCTAGCGGGAGGCACCTACGAGCAGTACTTC. It encodes CASSGRLAGGTYEQYF.

This chain links TRBV2 with TRBJ2-1, with TRBD2 matching 13 bases. CDR3 length equals 17 residues. The J segment lost 6 bases and the V segment lost 6 bases, leaving 11 bases of the junction unmatched. Germline-derived CDR1 and CDR2 are SNHLY and FYNNEI. CDR3 protein: CASRPGLAGSIGNEQFF. CDR3 nucleotides: TGTGCCAGCAGACCGGGACTAGCGGGGAGTATCGGCAATGAGCAGTTCTTC.

As DNA, the CDR3 is TGTGCCAGTAGTATGGGGGGGGACACTGAAGCTTTCTTT. It yields the protein CASSMGGDTEAFF. The V and J genes are TRBV19 and TRBJ1-1, with D possibly TRBD1 on 5 matching bases. CDR1 LNHDA and CDR2 SQIVND come from the germline V gene (reference sequence). V lost 3 bases and J 3 bases, leaving 8 bases between the germline ends. There are 13 residues in the CDR3.

This chain's CDR3 is CASKERESPLNEQFF. CDR3 coding DNA: TGTGCCAGCAAAGAGCGGGAGTCCCCCCTCAATGAGCAGTTCTTC. The chain employs TRBV2 and TRBJ2-1, with 8 bases fitting TRBD2. The CDR3 length is 15 residues. Trimming at V came to 7 bases and at J to 6 bases, leaving 11 bases not matched to a gene. Germline V gene lookup returns CDR1 SNHLY and CDR2 FYNNEI.

In its sample, this clone was seen once. This chain uses TRBV11-2 with TRBJ2-3; the D gene is possibly TRBD2 (5 bases). From germline, CDR1 is SGHAT and CDR2 FQNNGV. The ends were cut back, 3 bases at V and 12 bases at J, with 10 bases in the middle. This CDR3 is built from 11 residues. Here the CDR3 reads CASSFGGFQYF. The DNA for the CDR3 is TGTGCCAGCAGCTTCGGAGGATTTCAGTATTTT.